This section outlines one T cell receptor beta chain sequence together with its context. Germline-derived CDR1 and CDR2 are SGHAT and FQNNGV. The CDR3 consists of 14 residues. V shed 5 bases and J shed 1 base, with 11 bases lying between them. This sample stems from a study of cytotoxic CD8 clonotypes in ibrutinib-treated CLL. About the study: After median about 71 months, around 15 stayed in remission, approximately twelve progressed; responses approximately 24 partial, 2 complete.

Genomic DNA in a quantity of about 2.1 micrograms was derived from cryopreserved PBMCs for TCR beta libraries. The planned depth of sequencing spanned 1 in 200,000 to 1 in 1 million T cells. Assay used: immunoSEQ multiplex PCR; TCRdb lists only in-frame clones, some missing. Seen here are about 130,000 clones, about 79% observed once, and the top ten hold 13%. This chain links TRBV11-2 with TRBJ1-1; D is possibly TRBD1 (5 bases). The TCR was taken from a human donor with chronic lymphocytic leukemia. Sequencing used PBMCs, obtained after 12 months of ibrutinib treatment. CDR3 in amino acids: CASSPQTANTEAFF. The CDR3 DNA is TGTGCCAGCAGCCCACAGACAGCGAACACTGAAGCTTTCTTT.